The clone carrying this TCR beta chain was recorded a few times. Its antigen is currently unknown. These data are taken from a study of blood T cells in healthy people across ages. Study-level points and caveats: TCR beta diversity, measured per million T cells, fell in a roughly linear way with age.

The V gene end was trimmed by 3 bases and the J gene end by 1 base; junction bases not matched to a gene: 6. The CDR3 contains 16 residues. Germline V gene sequence: CDR1 SGHRS, CDR2 YFSETQ. Through a sample-barcoded 5' primer and a J-beta primer mix, a second PCR was run for roughly 6 to 11 cycles. MiXCR, run by TCRdb on the 5' RACE reads, gives a single entry per CDR3 protein. The data show more than 900,000 distinct CDR3 sequences, 25% to 35% seen once. Donors ranged from roughly 6 to 90 years old and were healthy Caucasians in Russia. The sample was also linked to a second study, of T cells of mothers and their children. Turning to that study: The study obtained over 8 million TCR beta CDR3 reads per mother and 2.5 million to 3 million per child.

The TCR was taken from a woman aged 40 to 50 in good health. The V and J genes are TRBV5-1 and TRBJ1-1; 10 nucleotides line up with TRBD1. The sample taken for sequencing was blood. CDR3 nucleotides: TGCGCCAGCAGCTGGAACCGGGACAGGGGGAACACTGAAGCTTTCTTT. Amino acid sequence: CASSWNRDRGNTEAFF.